The clone carrying this TCR beta chain was seen more than once but under ten times. Its target is not known. Total RNA was extracted at no less than 5 micrograms per sample. A second roughly 6 to 12 cycle PCR used barcoded and J-beta primers. TCRdb itself ran the 5' RACE reads through MiXCR, one entry per CDR3 protein. This table holds approximately 1.5 million distinct CDR3 sequences, 30% to 40% found once. This record comes from a study of blood T cells in healthy people across ages. Regarding the study as a whole: Unknown donor CMV status possibly confounded expanded clonotype changes. It was not possible, with unsorted PBMCs, to conclusively compare naive and antigen-experienced cells.

Germline V gene data show CDR1 as GTSNPN and CDR2 as SVGIG (reference sequence). Trimming left V 5 bases short and J 2 bases short, with 9 bases between. The CDR3 consists of 12 residues. The chain combines TRBV30 with TRBJ1-2, with unresolved D. The sequence derives from a woman under 40 in good health. Sample: blood. The CDR3 DNA is TGTGCCTGGTCGACACGAAACTATGGCTACACCTTC. Translation: CAWSTRNYGYTF.